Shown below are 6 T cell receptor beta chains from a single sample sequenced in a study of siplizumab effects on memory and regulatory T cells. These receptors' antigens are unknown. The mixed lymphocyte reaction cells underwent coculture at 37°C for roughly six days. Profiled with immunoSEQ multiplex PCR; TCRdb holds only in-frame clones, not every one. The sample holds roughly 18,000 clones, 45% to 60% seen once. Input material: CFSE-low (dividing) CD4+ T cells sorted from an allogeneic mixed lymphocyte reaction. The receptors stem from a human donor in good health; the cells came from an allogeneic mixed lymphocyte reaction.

CDR3 nucleotide sequence: TGTGCCAGCAGCGAGCAGGGGGCCGGGGAGCTGTTTTTT. This encodes CASSEQGAGELFF. V usage is TRBV7-9 and J usage is TRBJ2-2; TRBD1 matches at 7 bases. V trimming: 5 bases; J trimming: 6 bases; junction bases outside the gene matches: 3. CDR1 and CDR2 (germline): SEHNR, FQNEAQ (reference sequence). The CDR3 runs 13 residues. Supplemented by reference TRBV7-9 and TRBJ2-2, the full variable domain reads DTGVSQNPRHKITKRGQNVTFRCDPISEHNRLYWYRQTLGQGPEFLTYFQNEAQLEKSRLLSDRFSAERPKGSFSTLEIQRTEQGDSAMYLCASSEQGAGELFFGEGSRLTVL.

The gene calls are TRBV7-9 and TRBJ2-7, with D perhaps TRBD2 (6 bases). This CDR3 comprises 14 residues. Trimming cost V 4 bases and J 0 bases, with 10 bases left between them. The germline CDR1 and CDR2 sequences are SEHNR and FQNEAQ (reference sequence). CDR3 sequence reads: CASSSGLISYEQYF. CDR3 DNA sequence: TGTGCCAGCAGCTCGGGACTGATCTCCTACGAGCAGTACTTC.

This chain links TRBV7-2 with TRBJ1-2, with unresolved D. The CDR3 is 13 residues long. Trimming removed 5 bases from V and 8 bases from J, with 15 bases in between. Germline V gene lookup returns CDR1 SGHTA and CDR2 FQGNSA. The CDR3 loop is CASSPSQVRGYTF. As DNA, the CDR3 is TGTGCCAGCAGCCCTTCGCAGGTTCGGGGCTACACCTTC.

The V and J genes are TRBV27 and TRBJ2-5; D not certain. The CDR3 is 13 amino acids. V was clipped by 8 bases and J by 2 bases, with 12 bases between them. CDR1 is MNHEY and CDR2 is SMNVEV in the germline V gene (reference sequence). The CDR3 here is CASSNFLQETQYF. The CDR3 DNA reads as TGTGCCAGCTCAAATTTCTTACAAGAGACCCAGTACTTC.

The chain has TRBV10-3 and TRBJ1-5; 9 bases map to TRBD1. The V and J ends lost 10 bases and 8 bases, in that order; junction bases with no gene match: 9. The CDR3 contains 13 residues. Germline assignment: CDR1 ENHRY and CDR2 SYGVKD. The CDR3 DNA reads TGTGCCAACTCACAGGGGGCAGCGGAGCCCCAGCATTTT. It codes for CANSQGAAEPQHF.

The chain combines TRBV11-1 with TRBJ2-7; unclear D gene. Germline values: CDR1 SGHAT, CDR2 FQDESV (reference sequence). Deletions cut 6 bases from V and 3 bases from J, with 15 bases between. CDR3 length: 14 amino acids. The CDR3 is CASSLSRTVYEQYF. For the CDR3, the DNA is TGTGCCAGCAGTCTCAGTCGAACCGTCTACGAGCAGTACTTC.